This TCR beta chain derives from a study of T cells in Graves' hyperthyroidism and ophthalmopathy. The study, taken as a whole, reports: A 13 V-J signature model discriminated ophthalmopathy versus stable hyperthyroidism.

Trimming cost V 10 bases and J 7 bases; bases outside gene matches: 1. The CDR3 totals 11 residues. From germline, CDR1 is MNHEY and CDR2 SVGAGI. An absence of ophthalmopathy progression within 18 months meant stable Graves' hyperthyroidism. Those with hyperthyroidism were 18 to 65 years old, newly diagnosed, and ill for under 2 months. Amplification yielded TCR beta CDR3 regions, with RNA transcripts as the source. An initial round of RT-PCR targeting the TCR CDR3 relied on the HTBI primer set. TCRdb re-derived calls from the multiplex PCR reads in MiXCR, one entry per CDR3 protein. This sample carries roughly 580,000 distinct CDR3 sequences, 40% to 55% of them seen once, and the ten largest clones take roughly 8.2%. On this clonotype: Antigen unknown.

The sequenced sample consisted of peripheral blood or thyroid tissue (not recorded which). The TCR originated in a woman aged 18-29 years with Graves' hyperthyroidism. The genes are TRBV6-5 and TRBJ1-2, with 12 bases lining up with TRBD1. CDR3 region: CATGQGAGYTF. CDR3 DNA: TGTGCCACGGGACAGGGGGCTGGCTACACCTTC.